These 15 T cell receptor beta chains share one sample of origin, sequenced in a study of T cell repertoires in cytomegalovirus infection. TCRdb used MiXCR to reprocess the reads, holding one entry per CDR3 protein. The sample lists 150,000 to 200,000 distinct CDR3 sequences, approximately 19% occurring once. The sequencing sample was made of PBMCs. These receptors were obtained from a human donor in good health (CMV status not recorded). Some clones in this sample may be carry-over from other donors' samples.

The chain joins TRBV11-2 to TRBJ1-5, with 7 nucleotides matching TRBD1. V dropped 3 bases and J dropped 9; count of bases not matched to a gene: 2. CDR1 and CDR2 from the germline V gene are SGHAT and FQNNGV. The CDR3 is made up of 12 amino acids. CDR3 in amino acids: CASSFQGGPQHF. CDR3 DNA sequence: TGTGCCAGCAGCTTCCAGGGGGGGCCCCAGCATTTT. Full variable domain (outside the CDR3, taken from reference TRBV11-2 and TRBJ1-5): EAGVAQSPRYKIIEKRQSVAFWCNPISGHATLYWYQQILGQGPKLLIQFQNNGVVDDSQLPKDRFSAERLKGVDSTLKIQPAKLEDSAVYLCASSFQGGPQHFGDGTRLSIL.

This clonotype turned up a few times. The rearrangement joins TRBV7-9 to TRBJ1-5; D call uncertain. Germline CDR1 and CDR2: SEHNR and FQNEAQ (reference sequence). The CDR3 runs to 15 residues. Trimming removed 0 bases from V and 0 bases from J, with 6 bases in between. The CDR3 region is CASSLAGDSNQPQHF. DNA of the CDR3: TGTGCCAGCAGCTTAGCAGGTGATAGCAATCAGCCCCAGCATTTT.

The rearrangement uses TRBV20-1 and TRBJ1-1; tentative D call: TRBD1 (5 bases). Germline V lookup: CDR1 DFQATT, CDR2 SNEGSKA (reference sequence). V was clipped by 0 bases and J by 7 bases, with 9 bases between them. This CDR3 spans 12 amino acids. The CDR3 nucleotides are TGCAGTGCTAGAGATACGGGGGATGAAGCTTTCTTT. Translation: CSARDTGDEAFF.

This clonotype appeared many times. The gene calls are TRBV7-2 and TRBJ1-2, with D hard to call. The CDR3 is made up of 13 amino acids. Germline loops: CDR1 SGHTA, CDR2 FQGNSA. V shed 6 bases and J shed 2 bases, with 10 bases lying between them. As DNA, the CDR3 is TGTGCCAGCAGTCGAGCGGGGAACTATGGCTACACCTTC. Its protein product is CASSRAGNYGYTF.

This clonotype has ten or more counts. CDR3 residues: CASSPGLAGGRETQYF. CDR3 DNA sequence: TGTGCCAGCAGCCCGGGACTAGCGGGGGGGAGAGAGACCCAGTACTTC. V and J are TRBV12-3 or TRBV12-4 and TRBJ2-5, with 16 positions matching TRBD2. CDR3 length: 16 residues. V dropped 6 bases and J dropped 4; count of bases not matched to a gene: 5.

The genes are TRBV15 and TRBJ2-5, with 10 bases that match TRBD2. CDR3 length equals 14 residues. The V segment lost 5 bases and the J segment 3 bases; nucleotides outside the gene matches: 3. The V gene's germline CDR1 is LNHNV and CDR2 YYDKDF (reference sequence). CDR3 sequence reads: CATSGGLAEETQYF. The CDR3 nucleotides are TGTGCCACCAGCGGAGGACTAGCGGAAGAGACCCAGTACTTC.

The chain links TRBV28 to TRBJ1-1; D is uncertain. CDR1 is MDHEN and CDR2 is SYDVKM in the germline V gene. The CDR3 has 14 amino acids. Trimming shortened V by 6 bases and J by 0 bases, and 11 bases separated the two germline ends. As DNA, the CDR3 is TGTGCCAGCAGATTCGGGGTATTGAACACTGAAGCTTTCTTT. This sequence encodes CASRFGVLNTEAFF.

This clonotype showed up just once. The chain carries TRBV28 and TRBJ2-7, with D possibly matching TRBD1 (6 bases). Germline CDR1 and CDR2: MDHEN and SYDVKM. Between the trimmed V and J ends, which lost 3 bases and 1 base, there was a span of 13 bases. The length of the CDR3 is 15 residues. CDR3 DNA sequence: TGTGCCAGCAGTTTTTTAGGGACAAGGTCCTACGAGCAGTACTTC. This codes for CASSFLGTRSYEQYF.

This clonotype came up many times. The chain carries TRBV20-1 and TRBJ1-1; D remains unclear. The CDR3 is 13 amino acids. Trimming took 3 bases from V and 3 from J, leaving 11 bases between them. Germline V lookup: CDR1 DFQATT, CDR2 SNEGSKA (reference sequence). The CDR3 coding sequence is TGCAGTGCTAGTTGGTCATTGGACACTGAAGCTTTCTTT. Encoded protein: CSASWSLDTEAFF.

This clonotype occurred many times. The chain carries TRBV6-6 and TRBJ2-1, with TRBD2 as a possible D gene (6 bases). V lost 5 bases, J lost 9 bases, and 23 bases lay in between. Germline CDR1 and CDR2: MNHNY and SVGAGI (reference sequence). The CDR3 runs to 16 residues. The CDR3 loop is CASSARAIGGAIEQFF. The CDR3 DNA is TGTGCCAGCAGTGCCCGCGCTATTGGAGGGGCGATTGAGCAGTTCTTC.

Ten or more counts support this clonotype. This sequence joins TRBV19 and TRBJ2-1, with D maybe TRBD1 (5 bases). The V end was cut by 2 bases, the J end by 3 bases, with 8 bases between. This CDR3 is built from 14 residues. CDR1 and CDR2 (germline): LNHDA, SQIVND (reference sequence). The CDR3 reads CASSIRTGYNEQFF. Written as DNA, the CDR3 is TGTGCCAGTAGTATACGTACAGGCTACAATGAGCAGTTCTTC.

V is TRBV6-4 and J is TRBJ1-2; 7 bases map to TRBD1. Trimming took 0 bases from V and 4 from J; bases not matched to a gene: 5. CDR3 length: 15 residues. Germline CDR1 reads MRHNA; CDR2 reads SNTAGT. The CDR3 DNA is TGTGCCAGCAGTGACTCAGGGGACAGACTCTATGGCTACACCTTC. Its protein product is CASSDSGDRLYGYTF.

The chain couples TRBV5-6 to TRBJ2-7, with D tentatively TRBD1 or TRBD2 (6 bases each). Germline lookup yields CDR1 SGHDT and CDR2 YYEEEE. The CDR3 contains 16 residues. V shed 2 bases and J shed 0 bases, with 15 bases lying between them. The CDR3 DNA reads TGTGCCAGCAGCTTTCGTGGGGGGCAGAGCTCCTACGAGCAGTACTTC. This gives the protein CASSFRGGQSSYEQYF. Supplemented by reference TRBV5-6 and TRBJ2-7, the full variable domain reads DAGVTQSPTHLIKTRGQQVTLRCSPKSGHDTVSWYQQALGQGPQFIFQYYEEEERQRGNFPDRFSGHQFPNYSSELNVNALLLGDSALYLCASSFRGGQSSYEQYFGPGTRLTVT.

This clonotype showed up many times. This rearrangement joins TRBV7-9 to TRBJ1-5, with TRBD1 matching over 8 bases. CDR3 length: 15 residues. The J segment lost 4 bases and the V segment lost 5 bases, leaving 7 bases of the junction unmatched. Germline values: CDR1 SEHNR, CDR2 FQNEAQ (reference sequence). The CDR3 nucleotides read TGTGCCAGCAGCCCCCCAGGGGACAGGAATCAGCCCCAGCATTTT. Translating it yields CASSPPGDRNQPQHF.

V usage is TRBV18 and J usage is TRBJ2-1, with 7 bases lining up with TRBD1. Trimming cost V 3 bases and J 3 bases; bases outside gene matches: 2. The CDR3 spans 14 residues. The germline gives CDR1 KGHSH, CDR2 LQKENI. CDR3 protein: CASSPGDSYNEQFF. Written as DNA, the CDR3 is TGTGCCAGCTCACCCGGGGACAGCTACAATGAGCAGTTCTTC. Filled out from reference TRBV18 and TRBJ2-1, the complete variable domain reads NAGVMQNPRHLVRRRGQEARLRCSPMKGHSHVYWYRQLPEEGLKFMVYLQKENIIDESGMPKERFSAEFPKEGPSILRIQQVVRGDSAAYFCASSPGDSYNEQFFGPGTRLTVL.